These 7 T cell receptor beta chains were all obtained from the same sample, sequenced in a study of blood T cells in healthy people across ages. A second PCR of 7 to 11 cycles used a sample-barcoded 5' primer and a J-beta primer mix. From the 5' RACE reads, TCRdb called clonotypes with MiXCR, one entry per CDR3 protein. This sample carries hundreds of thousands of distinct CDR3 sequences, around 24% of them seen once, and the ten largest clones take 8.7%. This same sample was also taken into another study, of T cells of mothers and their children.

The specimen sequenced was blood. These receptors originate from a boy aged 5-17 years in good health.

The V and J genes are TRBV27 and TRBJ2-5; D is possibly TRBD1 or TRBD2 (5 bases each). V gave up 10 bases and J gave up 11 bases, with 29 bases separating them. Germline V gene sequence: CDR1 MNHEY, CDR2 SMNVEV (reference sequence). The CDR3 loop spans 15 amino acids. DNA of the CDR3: TGTGCCACCAGGCCTGGACGGGGTGTCCTGGGGGAGCAGTACTTC. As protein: CATRPGRGVLGEQYF.

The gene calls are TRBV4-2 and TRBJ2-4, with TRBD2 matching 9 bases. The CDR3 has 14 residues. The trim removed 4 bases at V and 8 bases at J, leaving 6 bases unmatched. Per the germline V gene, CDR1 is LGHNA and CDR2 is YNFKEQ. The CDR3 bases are TGTGCCAGCAGCCCCGGACTAGCGACTGACATTCAGTACTTC. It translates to CASSPGLATDIQYF.

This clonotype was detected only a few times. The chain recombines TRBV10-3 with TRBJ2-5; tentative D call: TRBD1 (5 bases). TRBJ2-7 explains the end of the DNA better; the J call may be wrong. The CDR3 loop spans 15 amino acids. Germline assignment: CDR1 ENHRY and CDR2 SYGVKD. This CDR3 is CAISEYETATYEQYF. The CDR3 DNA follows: TGTGCCATCAGTGAATATGAGACAGCGACCTACGAGCAGTACTTC.

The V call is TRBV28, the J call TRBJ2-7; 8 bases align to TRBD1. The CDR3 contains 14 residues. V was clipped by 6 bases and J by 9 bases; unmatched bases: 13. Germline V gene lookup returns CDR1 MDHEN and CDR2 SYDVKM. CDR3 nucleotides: TGTGCCAGCAGGGCGCCGGGACAGGAAGCTCCGCAGTACTTC. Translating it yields CASRAPGQEAPQYF.

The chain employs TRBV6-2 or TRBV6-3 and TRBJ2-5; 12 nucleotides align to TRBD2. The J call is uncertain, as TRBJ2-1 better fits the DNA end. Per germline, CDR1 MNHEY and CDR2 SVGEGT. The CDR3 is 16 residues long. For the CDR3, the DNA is TGTGCCAGCAGTCCGGTGACTAGCGGGGGAGGGGATGAGCAGTTCTTC. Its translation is CASSPVTSGGGDEQFF.

The CDR3 protein is CASSPYNSPLHF. DNA of the CDR3: TGTGCCAGCAGCCCTTATAATTCACCCCTCCACTTT. V is TRBV7-2 and J is TRBJ1-6; the D is unclear. Germline CDR1 and CDR2: SGHTA and FQGNSA. The CDR3 runs 12 residues. V was shortened by 5 bases and J by 4 bases, with 3 bases between the two germline ends.

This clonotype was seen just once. The CDR3 is CASSLRGQGGPDTQYF. Here the CDR3 DNA reads TGTGCCAGCAGCTTACGGGGACAGGGAGGTCCAGATACGCAGTATTTT. The chain uses TRBV11-2 and TRBJ2-3; 9 bases are a match to TRBD1. Germline lookup yields CDR1 SGHAT and CDR2 FQNNGV. The CDR3 covers 16 residues. With V trimmed by 2 bases and J by 4 bases, 7 bases remained unmatched.